These 14 T cell receptor beta chains share one sample of origin, sequenced in a study of blood T cell repertoires in COVID-19. Profiled with immunoSEQ multiplex PCR; TCRdb holds only in-frame clones, not every one. This sample carries around 620,000 clones, just under 90% of them seen once, and the ten largest clones take roughly 0.26%. The sequenced material came from peripheral blood. These receptors were obtained from a woman in her late teens or twenties with acute or convalescent COVID-19.

The gene calls are TRBV6-1 and TRBJ1-1; a possible D gene is TRBD1 (5 bases). Looked up from germline, CDR1 is MNHNS and CDR2 is SASEGT. The CDR3 consists of 14 residues. The V gene lost 2 bases and the J gene lost 4 bases, with 11 bases spanning the gap. CDR3 sequence: CASSEQGGLTEAFF. The CDR3 nucleotides are TGTGCCAGCAGTGAACAGGGAGGCCTCACTGAAGCTTTCTTT.

V and J are TRBV28 and TRBJ1-1; D may be TRBD1 (6 bases). Germline CDR1 is MDHEN and CDR2 is SYDVKM. V dropped 6 bases and J dropped 5 bases, with 16 bases sitting between them. There are 14 residues in the CDR3. CDR3 residues: CASSPGWGPTEAFF. In DNA form, the CDR3 reads TGTGCCAGCAGCCCCGGGTGGGGGCCAACTGAAGCTTTCTTT.

This clone was picked up one time. The rearrangement links TRBV7-2 to TRBJ2-7; TRBD1 might be the D (5 bases). The length of the CDR3 is 15 residues. Germline CDR1 reads SGHTA; CDR2 reads FQGNSA. V lost 1 base and J 4 bases, leaving 14 bases between the germline ends. Here the CDR3 reads CASSLDRGGWYEQYF. Here the CDR3 DNA reads TGTGCCAGCAGCTTAGATAGGGGCGGCTGGTACGAGCAGTACTTC.

The V and J genes are TRBV30 and TRBJ1-2, with 7 bases matching TRBD1. The CDR3 spans 13 residues. The trim removed 2 bases at V and 7 bases at J, leaving 7 bases unmatched. From germline, CDR1 is GTSNPN and CDR2 SVGIG (reference sequence). CDR3 in DNA: TGTGCCTGGAGTCTAGGGCAGGGGGTTGGCTACACCTTC. This sequence encodes CAWSLGQGVGYTF. Full variable domain (rest looked up from reference TRBV30 and TRBJ1-2): SQTIHQWPATLVQPVGSPLSLECTVEGTSNPNLYWYRQAAGRGLQLLFYSVGIGQISSEVPQNLSASRPQDRQFILSSKKLLLSDSGFYLCAWSLGQGVGYTFGSGTRLTVV.

The chain couples TRBV24-1 to TRBJ1-2; D is unresolved. The germline gives CDR1 KGHDR, CDR2 SFDVKD. The CDR3 is 15 residues long. Between the trimmed V and J ends, which lost 4 bases and 8 bases, there was a span of 19 bases. CDR3 residues: CATSEARTSGRGYTF. The CDR3 DNA reads TGTGCCACCAGTGAAGCAAGGACGTCGGGGAGGGGCTACACCTTC.

The chain couples TRBV5-1 to TRBJ2-5, with D possibly being TRBD2 (5 bases). This CDR3 spans 17 amino acids. Germline V gene sequence: CDR1 SGHRS, CDR2 YFSETQ. Trimming took 3 bases from V and 2 from J, leaving 20 bases between them. The CDR3 DNA sequence: TGCGCCAGCAGCTCGGAGGTGCGGATCTTGGGTCAAGAGACCCAGTACTTC. Translating gives CASSSEVRILGQETQYF. Based on the CDR3 plus reference TRBV5-1 and TRBJ2-5, the full variable domain is KAGVTQTPRYLIKTRGQQVTLSCSPISGHRSVSWYQQTPGQGLQFLFEYFSETQRNKGNFPGRFSGRQFSNSRSEMNVSTLELGDSALYLCASSSEVRILGQETQYFGPGTRLLVL.

The table lists this clone with a count of one. The V and J genes are TRBV27 and TRBJ2-1, with D maybe TRBD2 (5 bases). Germline V gene sequence: CDR1 MNHEY, CDR2 SMNVEV (reference sequence). V was shortened by 1 base and J by 0 bases, with 13 bases between the two germline ends. The CDR3 is 17 residues long. The CDR3 DNA reads as TGTGCCAGCAGTTTATTTTTATCGGGGAGCTCCTACAATGAGCAGTTCTTC. Translated: CASSLFLSGSSYNEQFF.

CDR3 DNA sequence: TGTGCCAGCAGCGGCGGGACAGGATTAAATGAAAAACTGTTTTTT. Amino acid sequence: CASSGGTGLNEKLFF. This chain joins TRBV5-6 and TRBJ1-4, with TRBD1 identical over 8 bases. The CDR3 is 15 amino acids. Germline CDR1 and CDR2: SGHDT and YYEEEE. V was pared by 4 bases and J by 5 bases, with 7 bases of the junction left unmatched.

The chain combines TRBV10-3 with TRBJ1-1; D not resolved. This CDR3 is built from 11 residues. Trimming removed 4 bases from V and 7 bases from J, with 7 bases in between. Germline CDR1 and CDR2: ENHRY and SYGVKD. The DNA for the CDR3 is TGTGCCATCAGTGGGCACCATGAAGCTTTCTTT. Residues: CAISGHHEAFF.

This clone has more than one count but fewer than ten. This sequence joins TRBV20-1 and TRBJ1-2, with D maybe TRBD1 (6 bases). Germline V CDR1 and CDR2: DFQATT, SNEGSKA (reference sequence). V was clipped by 3 bases and J by 4 bases, with 9 bases between them. The CDR3 runs to 12 residues. As DNA, the CDR3 is TGCAGTGCTAGTAGCAGGGGCTATGGCTACACCTTC. Translating it yields CSASSRGYGYTF.

This sequence joins TRBV4-3 and TRBJ1-6; D possibly corresponds to TRBD1 (6 bases). The CDR3 totals 18 residues. Germline-derived CDR1 and CDR2 are LGHNA and YSLEER. With 1 base removed from V and 6 bases from J, the gap between germline ends came to 19 bases. The CDR3 region is CASSQVSSGTRVNSPLHF. For the CDR3, the DNA is TGCGCCAGCAGCCAAGTATCATCCGGGACAAGAGTTAATTCACCCCTCCACTTT.

J is TRBJ1-5 and V is TRBV6-5; perhaps TRBD1 as D (6 bases). With 6 bases removed from V and 1 base from J, the gap between germline ends came to 13 bases. CDR1 MNHEY and CDR2 SVGAGI come from the germline V gene. The CDR3 contains 15 residues. The CDR3 region has the DNA TGTGCCAGCAGCGGACAGCATCGAAGCAATCAGCCCCAGCATTTT. Translation: CASSGQHRSNQPQHF.

This sequence joins TRBV6-5 and TRBJ1-3, with D possibly TRBD1 on 5 matching bases. V shed 6 bases and J shed 2 bases, with 11 bases lying between them. CDR1 and CDR2 (germline): MNHEY, SVGAGI. The CDR3 is made up of 14 amino acids. The CDR3 is CASSLGLAGNTIYF. DNA of the CDR3: TGTGCCAGCAGCCTGGGACTGGCTGGAAACACCATATATTTT.

J is TRBJ1-5 and V is TRBV6-5; 11 nucleotides match TRBD1. Germline loops: CDR1 MNHEY, CDR2 SVGAGI. With 4 bases clipped from V and 3 bases from J, the junction kept 2 bases outside the gene matches. This CDR3 spans 15 amino acids. The CDR3 nucleotides read TGTGCCAGCAGTTCGGGACAGGGGGACAATCAGCCCCAGCATTTT. It yields the protein CASSSGQGDNQPQHF.